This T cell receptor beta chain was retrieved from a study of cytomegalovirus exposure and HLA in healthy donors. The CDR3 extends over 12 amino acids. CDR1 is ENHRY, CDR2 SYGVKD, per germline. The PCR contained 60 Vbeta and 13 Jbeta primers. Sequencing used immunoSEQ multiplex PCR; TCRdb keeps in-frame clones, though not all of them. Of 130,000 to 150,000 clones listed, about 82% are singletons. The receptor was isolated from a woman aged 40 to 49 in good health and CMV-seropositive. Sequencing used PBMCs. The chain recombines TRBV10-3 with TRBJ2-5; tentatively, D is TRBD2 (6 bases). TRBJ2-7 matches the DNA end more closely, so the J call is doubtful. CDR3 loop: CAISSGPYEQYF. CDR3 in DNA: TGTGCCATCAGTAGCGGGCCCTACGAGCAGTACTTC.